This TCR beta chain was sequenced in a study of cytotoxic CD8 clonotypes in ibrutinib-treated CLL. Targeted sequencing depth ranged from 1 in 200,000 to 1 in 1 million T cells. Data came from immunoSEQ multiplex PCR; TCRdb stores just in-frame clones and leaves some out. Of tens of thousands of clones in the sample, roughly 80% were seen once. V was clipped by 0 bases and J by 3 bases, with 10 bases between them. The CDR3 sequence is 15 residues long. Germline assignment: CDR1 SGHRS and CDR2 YFSETQ. Findings and caveats of the study: Clonality was higher at baseline than in age-matched healthy donors and tracked circulating CD8+ T-cell counts.

Note on this clone: Its antigen remains unknown.

This sequence joins TRBV5-1 and TRBJ1-5; TRBD1 might be the D (5 bases). The specimen comprised PBMCs, sampled after 24 months of ibrutinib treatment. The receptor comes from a human donor with chronic lymphocytic leukemia. The CDR3 DNA sequence: TGCGCCAGCAGCTTGGCCGGGGGGGACAATCAGCCCCAGCATTTT. This codes for CASSLAGGDNQPQHF. Full variable domain (rest looked up from reference TRBV5-1 and TRBJ1-5): KAGVTQTPRYLIKTRGQQVTLSCSPISGHRSVSWYQQTPGQGLQFLFEYFSETQRNKGNFPGRFSGRQFSNSRSEMNVSTLELGDSALYLCASSLAGGDNQPQHFGDGTRLSIL.